This T cell receptor (beta chain) was identified in a study of T cell responses to AZD1222 COVID-19 vaccine. Broader study findings: In a largely white British group with more females than males, clonal diversity was possibly underestimated. Spike-specific TCR breadth and depth went up after people got two AZD1222 doses. Repertoire sampling happened only post peak T cell response. Nearly half of spike-specific TCRs reportedly target unmutated variant regions.

Turning to this clone: The antigen remains undetermined.

Measured with immunoSEQ multiplex PCR; TCRdb has only the in-frame clones, and not every one. Altogether approximately 170,000 clones are present, less than 95% being singletons, with the ten largest covering less than 5.5%. The V end was cut by 3 bases, the J end by 5 bases, with 8 bases between. Germline-derived CDR1 and CDR2 are LNHDA and SQIVND (reference sequence). The CDR3 spans 13 residues. Sequencing was performed on peripheral blood, taken on day 0 of AZD1222 vaccination. The receptor was derived from an adult in good health. J is TRBJ1-5 and V is TRBV19; no firm D call. Here the CDR3 DNA reads TGTGCCAGTAGTATTTGGCAGGATCAGCCCCAGCATTTT. Protein sequence: CASSIWQDQPQHF.